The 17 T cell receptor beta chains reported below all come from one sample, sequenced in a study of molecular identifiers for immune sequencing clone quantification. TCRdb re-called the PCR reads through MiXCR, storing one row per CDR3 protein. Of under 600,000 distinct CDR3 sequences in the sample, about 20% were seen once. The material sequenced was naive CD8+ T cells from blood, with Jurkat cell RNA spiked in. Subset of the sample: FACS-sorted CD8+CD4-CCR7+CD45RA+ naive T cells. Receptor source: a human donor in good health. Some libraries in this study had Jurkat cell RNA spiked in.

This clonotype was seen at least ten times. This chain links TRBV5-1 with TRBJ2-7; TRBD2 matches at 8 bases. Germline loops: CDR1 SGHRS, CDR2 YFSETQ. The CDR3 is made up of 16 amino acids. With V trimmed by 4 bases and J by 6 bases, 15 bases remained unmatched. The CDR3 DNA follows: TGCGCCAGCAGCCCGCAAGCGGGAGAACCACTTAGCGAGCAGTACTTC. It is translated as CASSPQAGEPLSEQYF.

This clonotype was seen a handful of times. The CDR3 coding sequence is TGTGCCAGCAGCTTATCCCCAGCTTCCGGGGGCTACGAGCAGTACTTC. It codes for CASSLSPASGGYEQYF. The chain has TRBV7-9 and TRBJ2-7; TRBD2 might be the D (6 bases). V shed 2 bases and J shed 3 bases, with 17 bases lying between them. The CDR3 spans 16 residues. The germline gives CDR1 SEHNR, CDR2 FQNEAQ (reference sequence). Full variable domain (remainder filled in from reference TRBV7-9 and TRBJ2-7): DTGVSQNPRHKITKRGQNVTFRCDPISEHNRLYWYRQTLGQGPEFLTYFQNEAQLEKSRLLSDRFSAERPKGSFSTLEIQRTEQGDSAMYLCASSLSPASGGYEQYFGPGTRLTVT.

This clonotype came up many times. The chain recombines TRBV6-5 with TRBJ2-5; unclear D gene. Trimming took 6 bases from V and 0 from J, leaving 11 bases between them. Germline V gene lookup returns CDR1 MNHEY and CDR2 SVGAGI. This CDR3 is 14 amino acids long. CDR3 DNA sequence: TGTGCCAGCAGCTCCGACCCAGACCAAGAGACCCAGTACTTC. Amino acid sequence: CASSSDPDQETQYF.

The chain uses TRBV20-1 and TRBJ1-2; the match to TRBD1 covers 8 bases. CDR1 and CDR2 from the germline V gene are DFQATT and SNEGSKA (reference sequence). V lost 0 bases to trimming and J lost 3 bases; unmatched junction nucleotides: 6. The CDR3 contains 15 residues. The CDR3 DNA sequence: TGCAGTGCTAGAGATACAGGGGGGGAAGACTATGGCTACACCTTC. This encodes CSARDTGGEDYGYTF.

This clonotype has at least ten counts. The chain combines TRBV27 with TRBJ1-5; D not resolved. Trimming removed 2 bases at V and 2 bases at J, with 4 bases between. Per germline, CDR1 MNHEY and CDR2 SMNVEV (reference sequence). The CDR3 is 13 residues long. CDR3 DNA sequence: TGTGCCAGCAGTTTAATCGGCAATCAGCCCCAGCATTTT. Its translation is CASSLIGNQPQHF.

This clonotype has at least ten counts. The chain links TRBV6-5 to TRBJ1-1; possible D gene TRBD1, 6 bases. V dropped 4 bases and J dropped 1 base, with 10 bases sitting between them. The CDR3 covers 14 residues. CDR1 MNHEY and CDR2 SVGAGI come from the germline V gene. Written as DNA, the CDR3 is TGTGCCAGCAGTTTGGGACACTCGAACACTGAAGCTTTCTTT. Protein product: CASSLGHSNTEAFF.

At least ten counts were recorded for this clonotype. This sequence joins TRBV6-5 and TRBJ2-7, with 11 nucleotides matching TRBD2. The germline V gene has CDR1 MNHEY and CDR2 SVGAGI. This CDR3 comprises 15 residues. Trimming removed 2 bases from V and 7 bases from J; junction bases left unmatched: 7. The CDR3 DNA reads TGTGCCAGCAGTTACACTAGCGGGGGTCATTTGGAGCAGTACTTC. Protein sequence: CASSYTSGGHLEQYF.

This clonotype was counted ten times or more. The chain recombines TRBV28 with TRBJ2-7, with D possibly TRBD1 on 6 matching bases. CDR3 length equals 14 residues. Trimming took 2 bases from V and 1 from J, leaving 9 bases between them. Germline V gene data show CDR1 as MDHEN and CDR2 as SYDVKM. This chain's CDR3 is CASSLSDRSYEQYF. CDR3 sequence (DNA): TGTGCCAGCAGTTTAAGTGACAGGTCCTACGAGCAGTACTTC. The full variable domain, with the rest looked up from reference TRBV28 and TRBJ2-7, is DVKVTQSSRYLVKRTGEKVFLECVQDMDHENMFWYRQDPGLGLRLIYFSYDVKMKEKGDIPEGYSVSREKKERFSLILESASTNQTSMYLCASSLSDRSYEQYFGPGTRLTVT.

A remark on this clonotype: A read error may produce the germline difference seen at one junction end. The CDR3 is CASSLTAYVQYF. CDR3 in DNA: TGTGCCAGCAGCCTGACAGCATACGTGCAGTACTTC. The V call is TRBV7-9, the J call TRBJ2-7; TRBD1 might be the D (5 bases). Germline V gene sequence: CDR1 SEHNR, CDR2 FQNEAQ (reference sequence). CDR3 length equals 12 residues.

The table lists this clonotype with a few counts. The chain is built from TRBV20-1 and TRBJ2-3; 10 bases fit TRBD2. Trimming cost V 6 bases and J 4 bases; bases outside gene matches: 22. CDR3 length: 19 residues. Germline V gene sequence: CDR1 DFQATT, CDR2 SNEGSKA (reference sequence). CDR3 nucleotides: TGCAGTGCGAGCTCCCTACTCGGGACTAGCGTTAGAACATCAGATACGCAGTATTTT. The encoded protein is CSASSLLGTSVRTSDTQYF.

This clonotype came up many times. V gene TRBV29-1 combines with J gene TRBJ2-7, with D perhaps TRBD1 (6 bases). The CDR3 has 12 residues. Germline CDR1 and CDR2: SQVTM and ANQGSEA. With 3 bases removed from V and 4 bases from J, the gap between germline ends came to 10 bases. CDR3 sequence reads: CSVDLGAYEQYF. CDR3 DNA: TGCAGCGTTGACCTGGGGGCTTACGAGCAGTACTTC.

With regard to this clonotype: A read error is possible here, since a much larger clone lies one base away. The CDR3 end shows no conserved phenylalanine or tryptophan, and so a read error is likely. CDR3 DNA sequence: TGTGCCAGCAGTCCCACGGGAGGCTCCTATAATTCACCCCTCCACGTT. It yields the protein CASSPTGGSYNSPLHV. V usage is TRBV27 and J usage is TRBJ1-6; D call uncertain. Trimming pared 5 bases from V and 0 bases from J, leaving 11 bases between. The germline V gene has CDR1 MNHEY and CDR2 SMNVEV (reference sequence). This CDR3 comprises 16 residues.

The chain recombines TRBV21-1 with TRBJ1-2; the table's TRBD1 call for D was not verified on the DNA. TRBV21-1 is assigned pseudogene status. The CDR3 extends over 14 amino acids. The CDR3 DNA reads TGTGCCGGCAGCAACTACCGGGACAATGTTGGCTACACCTTC. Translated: CAGSNYRDNVGYTF.

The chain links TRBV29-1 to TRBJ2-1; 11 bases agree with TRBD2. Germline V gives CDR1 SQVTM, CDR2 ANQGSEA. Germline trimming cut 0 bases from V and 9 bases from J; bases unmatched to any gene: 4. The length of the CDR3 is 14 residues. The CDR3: CSVEESSGRVEQFF. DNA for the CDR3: TGCAGCGTTGAAGAGAGTAGCGGGAGGGTTGAGCAGTTCTTC.

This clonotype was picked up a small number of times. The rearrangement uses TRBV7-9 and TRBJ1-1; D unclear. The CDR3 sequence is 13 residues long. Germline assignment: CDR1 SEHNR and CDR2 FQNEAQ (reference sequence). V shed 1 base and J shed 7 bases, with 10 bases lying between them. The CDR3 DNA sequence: TGTGCCAGCAGCTTAGATGTTTCCAGTGAAGCTTTCTTT. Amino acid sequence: CASSLDVSSEAFF.

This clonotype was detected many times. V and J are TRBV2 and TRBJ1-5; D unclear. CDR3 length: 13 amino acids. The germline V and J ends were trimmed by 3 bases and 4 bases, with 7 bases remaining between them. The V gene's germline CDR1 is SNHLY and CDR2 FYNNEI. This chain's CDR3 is CASSDGTNQPQHF. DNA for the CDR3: TGTGCCAGCAGTGACGGCACTAATCAGCCCCAGCATTTT.

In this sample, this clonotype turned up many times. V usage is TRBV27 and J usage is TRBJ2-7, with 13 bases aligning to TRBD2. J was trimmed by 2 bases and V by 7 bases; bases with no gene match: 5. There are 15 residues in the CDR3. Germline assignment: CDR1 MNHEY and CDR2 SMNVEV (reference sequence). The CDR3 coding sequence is TGTGCCAGCACCCTACTAGCGGGAGGGCCCTACGAGCAGTACTTC. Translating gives CASTLLAGGPYEQYF.